This TCR beta chain originates from a study of neurological immune-mediated disorders. V was trimmed by 0 bases and J by 4 bases, leaving 13 bases between them. The germline CDR1 and CDR2 sequences are SGDLS and YYNGEE. The length of the CDR3 is 15 residues. At least ten counts were recorded for this clonotype. TCRdb re-called the 5' RACE reads through MiXCR, storing one row per CDR3 protein. This table holds tens of thousands of distinct CDR3 sequences, over 2% found once. Sequenced sample: PBMCs. The receptor was isolated from a woman aged 50 to 60 with multiple sclerosis. This rearrangement joins TRBV9 to TRBJ1-1, with TRBD1 as a possible D gene (6 bases). Here the CDR3 DNA reads TGTGCCAGCAGCGTAGGGGGGGGCAGGGCCACTGAAGCTTTCTTT. Its protein is CASSVGGGRATEAFF.